A single sample gave rise to the 19 T cell receptor beta chains below, sequenced in a study of cytomegalovirus exposure and HLA in healthy donors. The PCR had 60 Vbeta and 13 Jbeta primers. Assay: immunoSEQ multiplex PCR; the TCRdb copy retains only in-frame clones and omits some. The sample has 250,000 to 350,000 clones; 86% are singletons. The material sequenced was PBMCs. The receptor source for this set is a man between 40 and 49 years old in good health and CMV-seropositive.

This chain uses TRBV7-9 with TRBJ2-7; 7 bases align to TRBD1. This CDR3 has 14 residues. Losses at the gene ends were 4 bases for V and 5 bases for J; bases not matched to a gene: 8. Germline loops: CDR1 SEHNR, CDR2 FQNEAQ (reference sequence). This CDR3 is CASSWGRQGNEQYF. Written as DNA, the CDR3 is TGTGCCAGCAGCTGGGGACGACAGGGAAACGAGCAGTACTTC.

The chain joins TRBV27 to TRBJ1-6; 8 bases are shared with TRBD1. V shed 0 bases and J 10 bases; nucleotides not matched to a gene: 5. The CDR3 spans 15 residues. Germline V gene data show CDR1 as MNHEY and CDR2 as SMNVEV (reference sequence). The CDR3 loop is CASSLSGTGGSPLHF. In DNA, the CDR3 is TGTGCCAGCAGTTTATCGGGGACAGGAGGATCACCCCTCCACTTT.

The rearrangement joins TRBV10-3 to TRBJ2-3; D is unclear. Germline CDR1 and CDR2: ENHRY and SYGVKD. This CDR3 has 13 residues. V lost 6 bases to trimming and J lost 4 bases, with 11 bases between them. The CDR3: CAISPARADTQYF. The CDR3 DNA sequence: TGTGCCATCAGCCCCGCTAGAGCAGATACGCAGTATTTT.

The rearrangement uses TRBV6-5 and TRBJ2-1; 7 bases align to TRBD2. V lost 2 bases to trimming and J lost 4 bases; unmatched junction nucleotides: 8. Germline-derived CDR1 and CDR2 are MNHEY and SVGAGI. This CDR3 region has 16 residues. CDR3 residues: CASSYTSSGPYNEQFF. The CDR3 DNA reads TGTGCCAGCAGTTACACCTCTAGCGGACCTTACAATGAGCAGTTCTTC.

This clone has more than one count but fewer than ten. The V gene is TRBV19, the J gene TRBJ2-3, with 11 positions matching TRBD2. CDR3 length: 18 residues. Germline values: CDR1 LNHDA, CDR2 SQIVND (reference sequence). V was pared by 5 bases and J by 0 bases, with 10 bases of the junction left unmatched. CDR3 protein: CASSGGTSGHPSTDTQYF. The CDR3 DNA reads as TGTGCCAGTAGTGGCGGGACTAGCGGACACCCTAGCACAGATACGCAGTATTTT. Filled out from reference TRBV19 and TRBJ2-3, the complete variable domain reads DGGITQSPKYLFRKEGQNVTLSCEQNLNHDAMYWYRQDPGQGLRLIYYSQIVNDFQKGDIAEGYSVSREKKESFPLTVTSAQKNPTAFYLCASSGGTSGHPSTDTQYFGPGTRLTVL.

The chain links TRBV7-3 to TRBJ2-1; 12 nucleotides line up with TRBD2. The germline CDR1 and CDR2 sequences are SGHTA and FQGTGA. With V trimmed by 6 bases and J by 8 bases, 8 bases remained unmatched. The CDR3 has 15 amino acids. The CDR3: CASRPRLAGADEQFF. The CDR3 coding sequence is TGTGCCAGCAGACCAAGACTAGCGGGAGCCGATGAGCAGTTCTTC. The entire variable domain, with the rest obtained from reference TRBV7-3 and TRBJ2-1, is as follows: GAGVSQTPSNKVTEKGKYVELRCDPISGHTALYWYRQSLGQGPEFLIYFQGTGAADDSGLPNDRFFAVRPEGSVSTLKIQRTERGDSAVYLCASRPRLAGADEQFFGPGTRLTVL.

V usage is TRBV4-2 and J usage is TRBJ2-5, with 8 nucleotides matching TRBD2. The assigned J gene may be wrong: the sequence end matches TRBJ2-7 better. The length of the CDR3 is 15 residues. The germline CDR1 and CDR2 sequences are LGHNA and YNFKEQ. CDR3 DNA: TGTGCCAGCAGCCAGCCACAGCGGGAGACCTACGAGCAGTACTTC. This encodes CASSQPQRETYEQYF.

The chain recombines TRBV9 with TRBJ2-1; D is unresolved. From germline, CDR1 is SGDLS and CDR2 YYNGEE. The CDR3 runs to 13 residues. V was shortened by 2 bases and J by 5 bases, with 8 bases between the two germline ends. The chain's CDR3 is CASSVWPNNEQFF. Here the CDR3 DNA reads TGTGCCAGCAGCGTGTGGCCGAACAATGAGCAGTTCTTC.

The gene calls are TRBV5-1 and TRBJ2-7; 14 bases are shared with TRBD2. V dropped 4 bases and J dropped 4; count of bases not matched to a gene: 7. The CDR3 loop spans 16 amino acids. The V gene's germline CDR1 is SGHRS and CDR2 YFSETQ. The CDR3 DNA reads TGCGCCAGCAGCGGGGGGACTAGCGGGAGAGCGTACGAGCAGTACTTC. As protein: CASSGGTSGRAYEQYF.

The V and J genes are TRBV6-1 and TRBJ2-7; weak D call: TRBD1 (5 bases). This CDR3 region has 13 residues. Trimming stripped 2 bases from V and 7 bases from J, with 12 bases between. Germline V gene data show CDR1 as MNHNS and CDR2 as SASEGT. The CDR3 loop reads CASSEYQGREQYF. As DNA, the CDR3 is TGTGCCAGCAGTGAATATCAGGGTCGGGAGCAGTACTTC.

With regard to this clone: The germline gene is not matched at one end of the junction; a read error may be the cause. The rearrangement joins TRBV7-9 to TRBJ1-2; D possibly corresponds to TRBD1 (6 bases). Germline loops: CDR1 SEHNR, CDR2 FQNEAQ (reference sequence). The CDR3 has 17 residues. The CDR3, as DNA: TGTTCCAGCAGCTTAGCGGTGGGGGGGGGCGGCCCCGATGGCTACACCTTC. Its translation: CSSSLAVGGGGPDGYTF.

The chain links TRBV28 to TRBJ1-5; no clear D. CDR3 length equals 12 residues. V lost 2 bases to trimming and J lost 8 bases, with 7 bases between them. CDR1 and CDR2 (germline): MDHEN, SYDVKM. Here the CDR3 DNA reads TGTGCCAGCAGTTTAGCGGGTAAGCCCCAGCATTTT. Encoded protein: CASSLAGKPQHF.

The rearrangement uses TRBV13 and TRBJ1-1; D remains ambiguous. This CDR3 is built from 16 residues. The germline gives CDR1 PRHDT, CDR2 FYEKMQ (reference sequence). The ends were cut back, 0 bases at V and 1 base at J, with 12 bases in the middle. The CDR3 spells CASSLGRLTENTEAFF. The CDR3 bases are TGTGCCAGCAGCTTAGGGCGACTGACGGAGAACACTGAAGCTTTCTTT.

The V call is TRBV14, the J call TRBJ2-1; TRBD1 matches 12 bases. Per the germline V gene, CDR1 is SGHDN and CDR2 is FVKESK. With V trimmed by 2 bases and J by 7 bases, 3 bases remained unmatched. This CDR3 contains 15 residues. The CDR3 sequence is CASSQRDRGRNEQFF. In DNA form, the CDR3 reads TGTGCCAGCAGCCAAAGGGACAGGGGGCGGAATGAGCAGTTCTTC.

In this sample, this clone turned up once. The rearrangement links TRBV30 to TRBJ2-1, with TRBD2 identical over 11 bases. Trimming removed 5 bases from V and 5 bases from J; junction bases left unmatched: 2. Germline V gene sequence: CDR1 GTSNPN, CDR2 SVGIG (reference sequence). This CDR3 is 13 amino acids long. DNA of the CDR3: TGTGCCTGGGGGGGACTAGCGGACAATGAGCAGTTCTTC. It translates to CAWGGLADNEQFF.

The V call is TRBV27, the J call TRBJ2-3, with D perhaps TRBD1 (5 bases). From germline, CDR1 is MNHEY and CDR2 SMNVEV (reference sequence). The V end lost 7 bases, the J end lost 2 bases, and 16 bases lay between the germline ends. This CDR3 is 15 amino acids long. CDR3 bases: TGTGCCAGCACCCCCGACAGCTCCTCCACAGATACGCAGTATTTT. This translates into CASTPDSSSTDTQYF.

In this sample, this clone turned up once. This chain connects TRBV11-2 to TRBJ1-1, with TRBD1 matching 7 bases. This CDR3 has 15 residues. J lost 4 bases, V lost 0 bases, and 5 bases had no gene match. From germline, CDR1 is SGHAT and CDR2 FQNNGV. The CDR3 here is CASSLEDQGVTEAFF. The CDR3 coding sequence is TGTGCCAGCAGCTTAGAAGATCAGGGGGTCACTGAAGCTTTCTTT.

J is TRBJ2-7 and V is TRBV6-1; 7 bases agree with TRBD1. Trimming cost V 8 bases and J 3 bases; bases outside gene matches: 1. Germline V CDR1 and CDR2: MNHNS, SASEGT. There are 11 residues in the CDR3. In DNA, the CDR3 is TGTGCCAGCCGGGACAGCTACGAGCAGTACTTC. It translates to CASRDSYEQYF.

The chain is built from TRBV4-1 and TRBJ2-7; 12 bases match TRBD2. The CDR3 consists of 14 residues. J gave up 2 bases and V 4 bases, and 0 bases lay outside the gene matches. Germline V gene lookup returns CDR1 MGHRA and CDR2 YSYEKL. CDR3 nucleotides: TGCGCCAGCAGCCGACTAGCGGGAGCCTACGAGCAGTACTTC. Amino acid sequence: CASSRLAGAYEQYF.